This TCR beta chain was retrieved from a study of blood T cell repertoires in COVID-19. In the study overall: The study drew acute and convalescent COVID-19 samples from the United States, Italy and Spain. The cDNA or gDNA used as material had been derived from T cells, B-cell-depleted T cells, or PBMCs.

Original methodology: For nucleated cells, counts were estimated from reference gene primer amplification. Data came from immunoSEQ multiplex PCR; TCRdb stores just in-frame clones and leaves some out. The V and J calls and clone size come from that table; D and trimming were worked out from the DNA. Of 55,000 to 65,000 clones in the sample, 81% were seen once. In germline, CDR1 is LGHDT, CDR2 YNNKEL (reference sequence). V lost 3 bases to trimming and J lost 4 bases, with 16 bases between them. This CDR3 contains 16 residues. This chain links TRBV3-1 (or the pseudogene TRBV3-2) with TRBJ1-5, with D possibly TRBD1 on 6 matching bases. This receptor was obtained from a man in his sixties with COVID-19, enrolled during active disease. Sequencing was performed on peripheral blood. CDR3 bases: TGTGCCAGCAGCCATCGACAGGAAGGAAGTAATCAGCCCCAGCATTTT. It codes for CASSHRQEGSNQPQHF.